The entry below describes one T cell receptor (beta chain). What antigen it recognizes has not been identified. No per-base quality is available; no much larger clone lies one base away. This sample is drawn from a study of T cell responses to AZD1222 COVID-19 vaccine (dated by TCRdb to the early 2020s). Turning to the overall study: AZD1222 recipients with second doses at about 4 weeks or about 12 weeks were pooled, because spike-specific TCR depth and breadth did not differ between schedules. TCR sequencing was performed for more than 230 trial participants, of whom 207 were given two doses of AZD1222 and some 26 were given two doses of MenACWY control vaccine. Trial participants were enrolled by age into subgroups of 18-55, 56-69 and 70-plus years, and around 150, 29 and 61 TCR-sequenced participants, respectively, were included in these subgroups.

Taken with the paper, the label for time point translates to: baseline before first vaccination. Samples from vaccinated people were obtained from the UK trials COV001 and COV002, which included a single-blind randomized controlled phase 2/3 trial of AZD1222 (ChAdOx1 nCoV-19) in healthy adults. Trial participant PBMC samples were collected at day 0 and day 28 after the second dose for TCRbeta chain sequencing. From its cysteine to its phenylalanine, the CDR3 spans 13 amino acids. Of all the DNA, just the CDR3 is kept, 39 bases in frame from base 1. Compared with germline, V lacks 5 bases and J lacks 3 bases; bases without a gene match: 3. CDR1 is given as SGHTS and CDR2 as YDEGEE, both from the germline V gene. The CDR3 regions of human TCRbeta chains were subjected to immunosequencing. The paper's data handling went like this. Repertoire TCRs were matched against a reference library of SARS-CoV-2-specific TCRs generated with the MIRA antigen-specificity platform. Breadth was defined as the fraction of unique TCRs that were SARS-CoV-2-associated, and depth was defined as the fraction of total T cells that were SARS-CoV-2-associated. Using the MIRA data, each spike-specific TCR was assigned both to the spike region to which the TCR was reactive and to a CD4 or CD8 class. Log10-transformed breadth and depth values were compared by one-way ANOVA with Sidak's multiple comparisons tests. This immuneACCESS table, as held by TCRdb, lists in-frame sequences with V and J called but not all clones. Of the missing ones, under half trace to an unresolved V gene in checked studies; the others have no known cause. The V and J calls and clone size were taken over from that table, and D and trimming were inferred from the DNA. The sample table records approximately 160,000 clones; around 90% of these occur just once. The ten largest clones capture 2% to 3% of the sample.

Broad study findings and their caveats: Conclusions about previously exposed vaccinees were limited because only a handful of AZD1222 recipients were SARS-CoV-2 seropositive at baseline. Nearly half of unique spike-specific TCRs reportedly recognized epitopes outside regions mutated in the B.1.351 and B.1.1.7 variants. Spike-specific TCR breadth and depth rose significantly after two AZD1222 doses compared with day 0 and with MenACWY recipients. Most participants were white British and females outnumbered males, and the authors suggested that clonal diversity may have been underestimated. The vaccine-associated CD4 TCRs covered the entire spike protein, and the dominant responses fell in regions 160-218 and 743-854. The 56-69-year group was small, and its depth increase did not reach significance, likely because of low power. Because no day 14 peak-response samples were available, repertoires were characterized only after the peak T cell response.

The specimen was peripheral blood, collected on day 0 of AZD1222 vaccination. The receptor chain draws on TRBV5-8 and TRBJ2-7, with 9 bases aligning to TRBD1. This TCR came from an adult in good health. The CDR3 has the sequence CASRGQGFYEQYF. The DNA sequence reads TGTGCCAGCAGGGGACAGGGATTCTACGAGCAGTACTTC.